This T cell receptor beta chain is from a study of blood T cells in healthy people across ages. Study context: T cells yielded about one barcoded beta molecule per two cells through template switching. Regarding the study as a whole: The study found more naive CD4+ cells and higher diversity in long-lived than aged donors. Higher naive T cell percentage went strongly together with higher TCR beta diversity. Diversity estimates from one million T cells were considered underestimates.

About this clonotype: Its antigen is not identified.

The CDR3 loop spans 15 amino acids. Germline V gene sequence: CDR1 SGHRS, CDR2 YFSETQ. Trimming took off 5 bases at V and 3 bases at J, with 14 bases between the two ends. For the second PCR, which ran for 7 to 11 cycles, a sample-barcoded 5' primer and a J-beta primer mix were used. TCRdb re-called the 5' RACE reads with MiXCR, one entry per CDR3 protein. The sample lists roughly 1,100,000 distinct CDR3 sequences, roughly a quarter occurring once. This sample was shared with a second study, whose subject was T cells of mothers and their children.

The receptor was isolated from a girl aged 2 to 9 in good health. The V gene is TRBV5-1, the J gene TRBJ1-4, with D possibly TRBD1 on 5 matching bases. The sequenced material came from blood. CDR3 DNA sequence: TGCGCCAGCAGACCAGACAGCACGGCTAATGAAAAACTGTTTTTT. Protein: CASRPDSTANEKLFF.